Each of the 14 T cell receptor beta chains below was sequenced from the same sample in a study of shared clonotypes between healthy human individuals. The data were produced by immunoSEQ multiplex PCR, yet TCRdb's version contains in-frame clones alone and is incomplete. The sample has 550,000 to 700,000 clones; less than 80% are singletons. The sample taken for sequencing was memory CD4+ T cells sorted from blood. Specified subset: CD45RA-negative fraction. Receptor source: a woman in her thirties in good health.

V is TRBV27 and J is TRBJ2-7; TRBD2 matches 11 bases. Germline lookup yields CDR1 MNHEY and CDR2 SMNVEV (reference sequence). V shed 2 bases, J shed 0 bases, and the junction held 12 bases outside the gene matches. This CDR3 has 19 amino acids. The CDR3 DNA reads TGTGCCAGCAGTTTAGTTCGTCTAGCGGGAGGCTCGAGCTCCTACGAGCAGTACTTC. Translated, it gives CASSLVRLAGGSSSYEQYF.

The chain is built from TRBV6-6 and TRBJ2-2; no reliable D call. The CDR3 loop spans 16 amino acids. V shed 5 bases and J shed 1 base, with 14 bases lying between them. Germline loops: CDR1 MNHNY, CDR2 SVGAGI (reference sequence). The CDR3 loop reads CASSQRTAGNTGELFF. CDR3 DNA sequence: TGTGCCAGCAGTCAACGCACCGCAGGGAACACCGGGGAGCTGTTTTTT.

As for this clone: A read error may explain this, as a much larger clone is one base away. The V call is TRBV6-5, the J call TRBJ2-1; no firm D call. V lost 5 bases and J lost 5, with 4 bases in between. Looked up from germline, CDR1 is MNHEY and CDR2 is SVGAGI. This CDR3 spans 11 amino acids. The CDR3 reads CASSLHNEQFF. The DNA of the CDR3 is TGTGCCAGCAGTCTACACAATGAGCAGTTCTTC.

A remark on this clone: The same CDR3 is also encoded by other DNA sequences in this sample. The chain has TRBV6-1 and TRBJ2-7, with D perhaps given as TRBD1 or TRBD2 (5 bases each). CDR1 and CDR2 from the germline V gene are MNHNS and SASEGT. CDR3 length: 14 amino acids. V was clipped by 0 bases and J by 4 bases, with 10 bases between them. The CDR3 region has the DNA TGTGCCAGCAGTGAAGCGAGGGGTGGATACGAGCAGTACTTC. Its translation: CASSEARGGYEQYF.

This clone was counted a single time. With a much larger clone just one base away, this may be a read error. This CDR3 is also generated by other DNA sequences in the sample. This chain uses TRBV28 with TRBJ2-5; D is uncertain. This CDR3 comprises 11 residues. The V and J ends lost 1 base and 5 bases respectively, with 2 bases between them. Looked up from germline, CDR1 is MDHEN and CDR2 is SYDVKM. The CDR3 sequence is CASSLSETQYF. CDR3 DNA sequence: TGTGCCAGCAGTTTATCCGAGACCCAGTACTTC.

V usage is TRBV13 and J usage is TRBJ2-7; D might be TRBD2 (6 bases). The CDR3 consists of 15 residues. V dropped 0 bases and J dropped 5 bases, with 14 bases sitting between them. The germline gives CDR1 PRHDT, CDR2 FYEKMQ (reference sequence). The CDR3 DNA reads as TGTGCCAGCAGCTTAGGGCGGACTACCCCCCACGAGCAGTACTTC. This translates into CASSLGRTTPHEQYF.

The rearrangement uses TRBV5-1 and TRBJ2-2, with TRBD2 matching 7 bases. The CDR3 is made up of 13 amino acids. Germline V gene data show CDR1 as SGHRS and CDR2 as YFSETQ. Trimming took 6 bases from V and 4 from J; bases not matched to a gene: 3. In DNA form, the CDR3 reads TGCGCCAGCAAAGTAGCGGGCACCGGGGAGCTGTTTTTT. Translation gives CASKVAGTGELFF.

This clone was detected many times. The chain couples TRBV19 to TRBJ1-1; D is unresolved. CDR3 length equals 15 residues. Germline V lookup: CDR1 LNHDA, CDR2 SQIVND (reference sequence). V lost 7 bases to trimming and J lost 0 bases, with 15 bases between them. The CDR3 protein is CASTPGPDVNTEAFF. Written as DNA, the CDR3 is TGTGCCAGTACGCCCGGCCCCGACGTGAACACTGAAGCTTTCTTT.

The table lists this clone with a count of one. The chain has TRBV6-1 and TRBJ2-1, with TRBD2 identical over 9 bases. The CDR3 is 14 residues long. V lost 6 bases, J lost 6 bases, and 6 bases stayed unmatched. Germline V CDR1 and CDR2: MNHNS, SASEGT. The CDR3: CASSYSGRVNEQFF. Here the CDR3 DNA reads TGTGCCAGCAGCTATAGCGGGAGAGTCAATGAGCAGTTCTTC.

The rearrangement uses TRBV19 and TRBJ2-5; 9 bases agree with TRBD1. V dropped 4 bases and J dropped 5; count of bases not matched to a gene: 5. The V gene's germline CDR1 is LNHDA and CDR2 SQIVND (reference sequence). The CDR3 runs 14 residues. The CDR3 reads CASSTQGAVETQYF. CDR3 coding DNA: TGTGCCAGTAGTACACAGGGGGCGGTGGAGACCCAGTACTTC.

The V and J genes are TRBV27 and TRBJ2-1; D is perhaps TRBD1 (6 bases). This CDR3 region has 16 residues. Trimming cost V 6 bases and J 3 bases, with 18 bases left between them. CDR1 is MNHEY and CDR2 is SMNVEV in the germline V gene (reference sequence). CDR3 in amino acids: CASRTLQGGDYNEQFF. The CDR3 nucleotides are TGTGCCAGCAGGACTCTACAGGGTGGGGACTACAATGAGCAGTTCTTC.

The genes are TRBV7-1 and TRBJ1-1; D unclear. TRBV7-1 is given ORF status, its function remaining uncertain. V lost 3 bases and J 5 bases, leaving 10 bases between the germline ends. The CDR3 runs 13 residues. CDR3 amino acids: CASSSATWTEAFF. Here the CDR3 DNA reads TGTGCCAGCAGCTCGGCTACGTGGACTGAAGCTTTCTTT.

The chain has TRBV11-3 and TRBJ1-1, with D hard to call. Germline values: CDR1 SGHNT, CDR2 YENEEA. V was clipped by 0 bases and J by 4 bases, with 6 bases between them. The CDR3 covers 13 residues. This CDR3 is CASSLDKFTEAFF. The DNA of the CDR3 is TGTGCCAGCAGCTTAGATAAGTTCACTGAAGCTTTCTTT.

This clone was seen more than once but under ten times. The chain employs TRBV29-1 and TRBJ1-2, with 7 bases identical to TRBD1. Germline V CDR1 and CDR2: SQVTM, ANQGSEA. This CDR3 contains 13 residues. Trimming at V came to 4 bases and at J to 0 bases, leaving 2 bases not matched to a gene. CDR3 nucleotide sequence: TGCAGCGTTGTAGGGACAGCTAACTATGGCTACACCTTC. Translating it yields CSVVGTANYGYTF.